This T cell receptor (beta chain) was recovered during a study of blood T cell repertoires in COVID-19. Method: immunoSEQ multiplex PCR; TCRdb's copy keeps in-frame clones and lacks some. The table records roughly 65,000 clones, roughly 84% of them present only once. CDR3 length: 15 amino acids. V shed 5 bases and J 3 bases; nucleotides not matched to a gene: 6. Germline loops: CDR1 MNHEY, CDR2 SMNVEV (reference sequence). Sequences were obtained from peripheral blood. V and J are TRBV27 and TRBJ1-1, with 10 bases matching TRBD1. The sequence derives from a man between 45 and 60 years old with acute or convalescent COVID-19. The CDR3 loop reads CASSPGTGAYTEAFF. The CDR3 region has the DNA TGTGCCAGCAGTCCCGGGACAGGGGCTTACACTGAAGCTTTCTTT.